This TCR beta chain was retrieved from a study of cytotoxic CD8 clonotypes in ibrutinib-treated CLL. About the study: Once treatment had gone on for a median of about twelve months, range 6 to 36, response samples were drawn. Broader study findings: Having risen at ibrutinib response, clonality had fallen back toward baseline by progression. Researchers report that baseline clonality outpaced age-matched healthy donors and tracked circulating CD8+ T-cell counts.

The source of about 1.9 micrograms of genomic DNA for TCR beta libraries was cryopreserved PBMCs. Assay used: immunoSEQ multiplex PCR; TCRdb lists only in-frame clones, some missing. The sample has some 200,000 clones; roughly three quarters are singletons. Note on this clone: Its antigen is still unknown.

Germline lookup yields CDR1 SGHVS and CDR2 FQNEAQ. The V end was cut by 3 bases, the J end by 0 bases, with 12 bases between. The CDR3 runs to 16 residues. The V and J genes are TRBV7-8 and TRBJ1-3; D remains unclear. The source was PBMCs, collected after 12 months of ibrutinib treatment. This clonotype was sampled from a human donor with chronic lymphocytic leukemia. The CDR3 here is CASSLGSPISGNTIYF. Written as DNA, the CDR3 is TGTGCCAGCAGCTTGGGCAGTCCGATCTCTGGAAACACCATATATTTT.